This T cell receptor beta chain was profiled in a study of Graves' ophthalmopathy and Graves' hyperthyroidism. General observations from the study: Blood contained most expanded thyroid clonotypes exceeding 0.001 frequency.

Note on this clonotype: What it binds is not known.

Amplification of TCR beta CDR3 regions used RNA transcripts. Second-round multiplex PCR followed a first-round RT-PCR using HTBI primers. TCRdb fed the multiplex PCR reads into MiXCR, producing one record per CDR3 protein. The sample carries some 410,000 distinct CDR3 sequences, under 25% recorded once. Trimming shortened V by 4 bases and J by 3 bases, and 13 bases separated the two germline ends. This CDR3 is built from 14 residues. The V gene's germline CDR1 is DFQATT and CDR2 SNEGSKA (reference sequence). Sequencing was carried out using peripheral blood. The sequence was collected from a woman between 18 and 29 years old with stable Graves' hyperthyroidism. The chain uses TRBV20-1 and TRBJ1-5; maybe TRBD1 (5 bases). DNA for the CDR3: TGCAGTGCTATCGTAACGGGGGTCAATCAGCCCCAGCATTTT. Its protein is CSAIVTGVNQPQHF.